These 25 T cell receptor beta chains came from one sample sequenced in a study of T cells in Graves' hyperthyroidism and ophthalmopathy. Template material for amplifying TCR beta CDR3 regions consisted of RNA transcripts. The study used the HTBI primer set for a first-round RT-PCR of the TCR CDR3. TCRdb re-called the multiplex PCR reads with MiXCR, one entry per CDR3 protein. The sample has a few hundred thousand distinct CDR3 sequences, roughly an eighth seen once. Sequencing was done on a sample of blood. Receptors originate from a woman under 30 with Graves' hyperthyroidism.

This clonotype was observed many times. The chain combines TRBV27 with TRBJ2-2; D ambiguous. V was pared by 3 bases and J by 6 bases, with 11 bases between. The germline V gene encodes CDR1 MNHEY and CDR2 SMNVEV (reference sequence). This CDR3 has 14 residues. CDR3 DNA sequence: TGTGCCAGCAGTTTCGTAGGGATCGCCGGGGAGCTGTTTTTT. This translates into CASSFVGIAGELFF.

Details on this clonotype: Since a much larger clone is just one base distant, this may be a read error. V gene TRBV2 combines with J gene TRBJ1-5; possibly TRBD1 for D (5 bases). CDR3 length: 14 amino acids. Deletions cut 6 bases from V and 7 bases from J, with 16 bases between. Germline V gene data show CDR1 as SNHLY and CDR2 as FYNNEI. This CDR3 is CASSPDKSRQPQHF. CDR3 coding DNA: TGTGCCAGCAGCCCGGACAAGTCTCGGCAGCCCCAGCATTTT.

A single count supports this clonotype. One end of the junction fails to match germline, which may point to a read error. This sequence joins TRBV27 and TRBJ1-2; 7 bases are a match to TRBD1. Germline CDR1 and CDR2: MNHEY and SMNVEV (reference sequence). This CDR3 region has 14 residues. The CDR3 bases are TGTGCCATCAGTGCGAGGCAGGGGGGTTTTGGCTACACCTTC. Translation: CAISARQGGFGYTF.

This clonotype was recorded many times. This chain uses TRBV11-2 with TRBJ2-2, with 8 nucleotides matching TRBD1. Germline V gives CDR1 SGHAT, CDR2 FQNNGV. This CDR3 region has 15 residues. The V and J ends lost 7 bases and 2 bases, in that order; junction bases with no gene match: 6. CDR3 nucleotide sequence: TGTGCCAGCACCCAGGCAGGGGGCAACACCGGGGAGCTGTTTTTT. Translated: CASTQAGGNTGELFF.

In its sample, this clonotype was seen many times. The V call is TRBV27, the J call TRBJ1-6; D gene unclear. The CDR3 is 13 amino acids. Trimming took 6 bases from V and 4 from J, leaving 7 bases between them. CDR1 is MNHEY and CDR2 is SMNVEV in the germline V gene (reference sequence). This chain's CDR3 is CASRVRYNSPLHF. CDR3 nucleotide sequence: TGTGCCAGCAGAGTCCGTTATAATTCACCCCTCCACTTT.

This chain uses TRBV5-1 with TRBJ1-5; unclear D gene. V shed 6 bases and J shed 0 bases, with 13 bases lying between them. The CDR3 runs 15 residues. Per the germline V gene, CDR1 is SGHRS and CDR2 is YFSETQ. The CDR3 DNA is TGCGCCAGCAAGCGGTCCGCAACTAGCAATCAGCCCCAGCATTTT. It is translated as CASKRSATSNQPQHF.

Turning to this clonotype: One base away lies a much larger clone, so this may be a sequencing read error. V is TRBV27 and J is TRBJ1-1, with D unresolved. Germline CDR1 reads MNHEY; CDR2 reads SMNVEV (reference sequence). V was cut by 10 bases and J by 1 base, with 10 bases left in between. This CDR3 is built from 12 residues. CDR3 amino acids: CATGRANTEAFF. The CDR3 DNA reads TGTGCCACCGGACGGGCGAACACTGAAGCTTTCTTT.

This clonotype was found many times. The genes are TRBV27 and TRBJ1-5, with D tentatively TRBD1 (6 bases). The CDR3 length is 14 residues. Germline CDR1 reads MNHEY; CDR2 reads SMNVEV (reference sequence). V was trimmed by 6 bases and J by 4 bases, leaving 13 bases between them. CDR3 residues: CASRNLGQNQPQHF. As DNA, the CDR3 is TGTGCCAGCAGAAACCTAGGACAGAATCAGCCCCAGCATTTT.

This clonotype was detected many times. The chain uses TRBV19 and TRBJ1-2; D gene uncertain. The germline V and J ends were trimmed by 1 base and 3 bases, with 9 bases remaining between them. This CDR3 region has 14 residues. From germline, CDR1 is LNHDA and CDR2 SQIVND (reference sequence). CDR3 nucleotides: TGTGCCAGTAGTATAGCCGGGAGCGACTATGGCTACACCTTC. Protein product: CASSIAGSDYGYTF.

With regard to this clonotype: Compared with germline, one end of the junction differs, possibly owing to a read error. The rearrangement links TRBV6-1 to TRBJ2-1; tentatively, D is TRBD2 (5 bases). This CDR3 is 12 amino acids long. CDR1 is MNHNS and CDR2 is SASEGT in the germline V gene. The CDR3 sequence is CASGSRYDEQFF. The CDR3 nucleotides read TGTGCCAGCGGGAGTCGCTACGATGAGCAGTTCTTC.

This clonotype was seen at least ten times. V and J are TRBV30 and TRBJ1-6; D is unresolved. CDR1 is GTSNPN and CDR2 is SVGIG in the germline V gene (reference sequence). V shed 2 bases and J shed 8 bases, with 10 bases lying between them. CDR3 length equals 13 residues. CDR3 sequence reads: CAWSNELYSPLHF. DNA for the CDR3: TGTGCCTGGAGTAACGAACTATATTCACCCCTCCACTTT.

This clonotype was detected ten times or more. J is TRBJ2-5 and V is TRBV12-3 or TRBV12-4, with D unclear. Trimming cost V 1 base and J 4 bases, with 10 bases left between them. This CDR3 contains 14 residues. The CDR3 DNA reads TGTGCCAGCAGTTTAGATGGCAGAGTAGAGACCCAGTACTTC. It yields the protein CASSLDGRVETQYF.

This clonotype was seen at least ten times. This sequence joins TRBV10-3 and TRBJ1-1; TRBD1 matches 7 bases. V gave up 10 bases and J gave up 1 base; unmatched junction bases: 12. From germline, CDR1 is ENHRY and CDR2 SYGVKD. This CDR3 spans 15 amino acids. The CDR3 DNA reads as TGTGCCACCCGGACCCGGACAGGCCGGAACACTGAAGCTTTCTTT. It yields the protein CATRTRTGRNTEAFF.

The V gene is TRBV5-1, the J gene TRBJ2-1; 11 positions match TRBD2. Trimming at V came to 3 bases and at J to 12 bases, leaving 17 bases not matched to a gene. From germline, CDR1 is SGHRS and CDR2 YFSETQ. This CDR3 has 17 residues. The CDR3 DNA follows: TGCGCCAGCAGCTGGGGAGGGACACTAGCGGGGGACTCGGGGCAGTTCTTC. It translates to CASSWGGTLAGDSGQFF.

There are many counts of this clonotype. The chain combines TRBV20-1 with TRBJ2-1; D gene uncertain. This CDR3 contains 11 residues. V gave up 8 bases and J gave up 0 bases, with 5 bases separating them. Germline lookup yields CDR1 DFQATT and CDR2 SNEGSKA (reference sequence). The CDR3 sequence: CSLSSYNEQFF. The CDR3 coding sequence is TGCAGTCTCAGCTCCTACAATGAGCAGTTCTTC.

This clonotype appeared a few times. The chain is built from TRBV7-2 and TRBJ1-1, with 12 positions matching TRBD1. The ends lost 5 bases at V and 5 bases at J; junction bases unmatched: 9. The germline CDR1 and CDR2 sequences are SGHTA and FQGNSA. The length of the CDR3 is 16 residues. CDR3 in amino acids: CASSRGQGAIRTEAFF. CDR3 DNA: TGTGCCAGCAGCCGGGGACAGGGGGCGATTAGAACTGAAGCTTTCTTT.

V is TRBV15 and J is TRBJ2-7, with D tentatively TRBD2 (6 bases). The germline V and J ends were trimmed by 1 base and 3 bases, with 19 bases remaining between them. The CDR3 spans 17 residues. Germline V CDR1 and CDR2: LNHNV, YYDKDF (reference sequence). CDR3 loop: CATSRGGGRGFLYEQYF. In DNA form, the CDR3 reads TGTGCCACCAGCAGAGGGGGCGGGCGGGGTTTCCTCTACGAGCAGTACTTC. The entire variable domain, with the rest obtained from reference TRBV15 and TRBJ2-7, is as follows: DAMVIQNPRYQVTQFGKPVTLSCSQTLNHNVMYWYQQKSSQAPKLLFHYYDKDFNNEADTPDNFQSRRPNTSFCFLDIRSPGLGDTAMYLCATSRGGGRGFLYEQYFGPGTRLTVT.

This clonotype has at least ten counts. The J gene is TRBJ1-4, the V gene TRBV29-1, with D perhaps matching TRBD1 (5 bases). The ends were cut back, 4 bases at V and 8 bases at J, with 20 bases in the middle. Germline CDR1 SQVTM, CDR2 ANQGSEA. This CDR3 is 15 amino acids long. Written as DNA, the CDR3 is TGCAGCGTTGTGGGGGGAAAGGATTGGAGCGAAAAACTGTTTTTT. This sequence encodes CSVVGGKDWSEKLFF.

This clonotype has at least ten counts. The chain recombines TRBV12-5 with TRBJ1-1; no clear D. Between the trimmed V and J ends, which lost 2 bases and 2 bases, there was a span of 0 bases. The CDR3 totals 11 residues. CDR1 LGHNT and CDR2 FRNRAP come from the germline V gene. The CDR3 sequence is CASGLNTEAFF. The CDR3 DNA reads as TGTGCTAGTGGTTTGAACACTGAAGCTTTCTTT. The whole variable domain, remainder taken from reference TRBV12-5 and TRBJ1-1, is DARVTQTPRHKVTEMGQEVTMRCQPILGHNTVFWYRQTMMQGLELLAYFRNRAPLDDSGMPKDRFSAEMPDATLATLKIQPSEPRDSAVYFCASGLNTEAFFGQGTRLTVV.

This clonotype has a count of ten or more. In nucleotides, the CDR3 is TGTGCCAGTAGTAATGAGGGACTATGGGGGAATCAGCCCCAGCATTTT. Residues: CASSNEGLWGNQPQHF. This chain links TRBV19 with TRBJ1-5, with D tentatively TRBD1 (5 bases). Between the trimmed V and J ends, which lost 4 bases and 4 bases, there was a span of 17 bases. The CDR3 loop spans 16 amino acids. Looked up from germline, CDR1 is LNHDA and CDR2 is SQIVND (reference sequence).

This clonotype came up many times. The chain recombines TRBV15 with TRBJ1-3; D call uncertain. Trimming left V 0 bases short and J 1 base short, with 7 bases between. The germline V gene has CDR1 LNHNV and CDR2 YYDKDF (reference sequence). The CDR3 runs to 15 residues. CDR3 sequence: CATSREAGSGNTIYF. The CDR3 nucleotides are TGTGCCACCAGCAGAGAAGCGGGGTCTGGAAACACCATATATTTT.

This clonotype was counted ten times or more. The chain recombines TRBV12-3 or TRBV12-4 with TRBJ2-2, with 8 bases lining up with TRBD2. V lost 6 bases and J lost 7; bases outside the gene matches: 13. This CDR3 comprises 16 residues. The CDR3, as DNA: TGTGCCAGCAGGTCCCTCGGGGGGGAATGGATCGGGGAGCTGTTTTTT. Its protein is CASRSLGGEWIGELFF.

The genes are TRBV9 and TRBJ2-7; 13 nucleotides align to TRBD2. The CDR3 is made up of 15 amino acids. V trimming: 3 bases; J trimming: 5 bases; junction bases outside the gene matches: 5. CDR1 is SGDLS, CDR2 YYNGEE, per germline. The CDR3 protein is CASSAFGLAGDEQYV. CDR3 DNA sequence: TGTGCCAGCAGCGCTTTTGGACTAGCGGGAGACGAGCAGTACGTC.

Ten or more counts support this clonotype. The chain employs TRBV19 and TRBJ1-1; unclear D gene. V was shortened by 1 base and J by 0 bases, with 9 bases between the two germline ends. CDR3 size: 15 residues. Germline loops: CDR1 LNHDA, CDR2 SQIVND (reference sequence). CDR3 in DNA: TGTGCCAGTAGTATAGTCGAACCCCTGAACACTGAAGCTTTCTTT. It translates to CASSIVEPLNTEAFF.

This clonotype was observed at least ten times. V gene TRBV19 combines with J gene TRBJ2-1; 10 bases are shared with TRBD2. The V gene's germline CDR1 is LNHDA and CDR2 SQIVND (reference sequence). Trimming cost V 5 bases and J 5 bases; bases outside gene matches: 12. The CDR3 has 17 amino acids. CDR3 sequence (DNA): TGTGCCAGTAGTCATAGGTATAGCGGGAGGCTCCACAATGAGCAGTTCTTC. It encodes CASSHRYSGRLHNEQFF.